A single T cell receptor beta chain is shown here with its context. This table comes from immunoSEQ multiplex PCR, and its TCRdb copy is limited to in-frame clones, with some not included. The sample has about 250,000 clones; 82% are singletons. The data are from a study of blood T cell repertoires in COVID-19. As for the study in general: The samples span acute and convalescent COVID-19 from the United States, Italy and Spain.

Germline-derived CDR1 and CDR2 are MNHEY and SVGEGT. The CDR3 is made up of 13 amino acids. Trimming cost V 6 bases and J 8 bases, with 16 bases left between them. J is TRBJ1-2 and V is TRBV6-2 or TRBV6-3; perhaps TRBD1 as D (5 bases). This TCR derives from a woman in her seventies with acute or convalescent COVID-19. Source material: peripheral blood. The CDR3 nucleotides are TGTGCCAGCAGCCCCGGGACTCAGGTCGGCTACACCTTC. It is translated as CASSPGTQVGYTF.